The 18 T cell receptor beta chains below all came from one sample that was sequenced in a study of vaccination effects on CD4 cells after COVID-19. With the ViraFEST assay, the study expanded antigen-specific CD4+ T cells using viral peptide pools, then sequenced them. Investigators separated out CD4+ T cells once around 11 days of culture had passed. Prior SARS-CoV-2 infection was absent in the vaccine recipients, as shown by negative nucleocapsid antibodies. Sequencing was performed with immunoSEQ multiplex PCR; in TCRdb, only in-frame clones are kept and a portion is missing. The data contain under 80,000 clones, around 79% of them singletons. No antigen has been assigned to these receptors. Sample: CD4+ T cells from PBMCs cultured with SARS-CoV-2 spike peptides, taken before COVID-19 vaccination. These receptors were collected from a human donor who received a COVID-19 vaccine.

The CDR3 nucleotides are TGTGCCAGCAGCTTAGTCTCTAGCGGGGGGGAAGAGACCCAGTACTTC. Its translation: CASSLVSSGGEETQYF. The V call is TRBV7-2, the J call TRBJ2-5; 12 positions match TRBD2. The CDR3 spans 16 residues. Trimming at V came to 1 base and at J to 3 bases, leaving 3 bases not matched to a gene. Germline lookup yields CDR1 SGHTA and CDR2 FQGNSA.

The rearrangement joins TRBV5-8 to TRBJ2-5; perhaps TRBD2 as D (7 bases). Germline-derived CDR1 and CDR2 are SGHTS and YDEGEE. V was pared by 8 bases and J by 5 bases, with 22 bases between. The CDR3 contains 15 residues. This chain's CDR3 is CASPQWGGVTETQYF. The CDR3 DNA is TGTGCCAGTCCGCAGTGGGGGGGCGTCACGGAGACCCAGTACTTC.

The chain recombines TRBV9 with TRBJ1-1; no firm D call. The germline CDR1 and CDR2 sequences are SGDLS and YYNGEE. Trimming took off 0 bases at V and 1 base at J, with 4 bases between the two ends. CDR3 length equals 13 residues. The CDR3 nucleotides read TGTGCCAGCAGCGTAGCTGGGAACACTGAAGCTTTCTTT. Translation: CASSVAGNTEAFF. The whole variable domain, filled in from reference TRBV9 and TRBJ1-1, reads DSGVTQTPKHLITATGQRVTLRCSPRSGDLSVYWYQQSLDQGLQFLIQYYNGEERAKGNILERFSAQQFPDLHSELNLSSLELGDSALYFCASSVAGNTEAFFGQGTRLTVV.

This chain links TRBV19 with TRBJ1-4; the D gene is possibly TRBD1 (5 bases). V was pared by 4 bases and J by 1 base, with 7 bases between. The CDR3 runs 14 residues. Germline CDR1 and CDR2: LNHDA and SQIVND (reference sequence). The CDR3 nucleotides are TGTGCCAGTAGTACCCAGGGAACTAATGAAAAACTGTTTTTT. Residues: CASSTQGTNEKLFF.

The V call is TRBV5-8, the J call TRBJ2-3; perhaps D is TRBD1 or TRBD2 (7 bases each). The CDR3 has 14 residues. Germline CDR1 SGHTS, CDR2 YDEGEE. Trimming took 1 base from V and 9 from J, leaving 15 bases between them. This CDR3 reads CASSLLAGGVTQYF. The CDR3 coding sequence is TGTGCCAGCAGCTTGCTGGCAGGGGGGGTGACGCAGTATTTT.

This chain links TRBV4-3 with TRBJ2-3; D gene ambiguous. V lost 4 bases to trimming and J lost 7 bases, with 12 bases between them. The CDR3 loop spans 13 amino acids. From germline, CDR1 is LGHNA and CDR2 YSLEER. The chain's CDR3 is CASSPPDAYTQYF. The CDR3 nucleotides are TGCGCCAGCAGCCCGCCGGACGCCTATACGCAGTATTTT.

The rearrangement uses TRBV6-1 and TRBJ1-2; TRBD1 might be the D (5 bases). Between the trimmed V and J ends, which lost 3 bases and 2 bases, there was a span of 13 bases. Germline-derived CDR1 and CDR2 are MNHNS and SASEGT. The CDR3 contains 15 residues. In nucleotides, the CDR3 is TGTGCCAGCAGTGAGGGACGCTTTCGGAACTATGGCTACACCTTC. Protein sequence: CASSEGRFRNYGYTF.

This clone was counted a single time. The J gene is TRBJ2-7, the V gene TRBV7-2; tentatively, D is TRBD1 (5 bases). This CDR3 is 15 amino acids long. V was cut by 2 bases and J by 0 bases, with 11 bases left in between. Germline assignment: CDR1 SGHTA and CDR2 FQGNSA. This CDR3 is CASSLSSQGSYEQYV. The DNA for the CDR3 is TGTGCCAGCAGCTTAAGTTCTCAGGGCTCCTACGAGCAGTACGTC.

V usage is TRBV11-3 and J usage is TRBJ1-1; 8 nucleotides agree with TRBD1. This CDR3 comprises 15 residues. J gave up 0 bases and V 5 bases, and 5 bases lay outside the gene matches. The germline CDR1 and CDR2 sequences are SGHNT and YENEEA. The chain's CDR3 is CASSGGTGVNTEAFF. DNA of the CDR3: TGTGCCAGCAGCGGGGGGACAGGTGTGAACACTGAAGCTTTCTTT.

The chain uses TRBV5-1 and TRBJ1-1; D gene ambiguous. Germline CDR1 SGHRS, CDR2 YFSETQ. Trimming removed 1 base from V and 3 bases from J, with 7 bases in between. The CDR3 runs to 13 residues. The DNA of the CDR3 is TGCGCCAGCAGCTTGATTAGCGACACTGAAGCTTTCTTT. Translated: CASSLISDTEAFF. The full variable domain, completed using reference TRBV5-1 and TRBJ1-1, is KAGVTQTPRYLIKTRGQQVTLSCSPISGHRSVSWYQQTPGQGLQFLFEYFSETQRNKGNFPGRFSGRQFSNSRSEMNVSTLELGDSALYLCASSLISDTEAFFGQGTRLTVV.

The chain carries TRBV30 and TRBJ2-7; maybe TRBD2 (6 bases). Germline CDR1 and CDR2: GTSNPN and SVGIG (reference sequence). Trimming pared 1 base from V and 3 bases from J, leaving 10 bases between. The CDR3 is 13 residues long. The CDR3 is CAWSGLGGYEQYV. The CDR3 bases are TGTGCCTGGAGTGGGCTCGGGGGCTACGAGCAGTACGTC.

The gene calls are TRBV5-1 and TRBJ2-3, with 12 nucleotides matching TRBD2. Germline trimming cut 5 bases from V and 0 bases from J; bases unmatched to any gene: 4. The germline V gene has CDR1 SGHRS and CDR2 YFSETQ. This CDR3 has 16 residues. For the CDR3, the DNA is TGCGCCAGCAGTTTCGGACTAGCGGGGAGCACAGATACGCAGTATTTT. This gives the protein CASSFGLAGSTDTQYF.

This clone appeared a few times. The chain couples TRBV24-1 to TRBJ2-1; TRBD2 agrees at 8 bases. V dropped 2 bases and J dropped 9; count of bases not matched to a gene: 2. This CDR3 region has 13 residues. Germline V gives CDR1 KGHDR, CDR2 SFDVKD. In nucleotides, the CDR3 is TGTGCCACCAGTGATTATAGCGGGGCTGAGCAGTTCTTC. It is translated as CATSDYSGAEQFF.

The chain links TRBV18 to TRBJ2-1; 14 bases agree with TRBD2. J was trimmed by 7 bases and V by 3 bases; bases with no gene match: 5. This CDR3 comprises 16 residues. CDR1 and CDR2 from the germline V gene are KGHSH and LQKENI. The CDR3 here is CASSPRLAGGMNEQFF. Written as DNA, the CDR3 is TGTGCCAGCTCACCGAGACTAGCGGGGGGGATGAATGAGCAGTTCTTC.

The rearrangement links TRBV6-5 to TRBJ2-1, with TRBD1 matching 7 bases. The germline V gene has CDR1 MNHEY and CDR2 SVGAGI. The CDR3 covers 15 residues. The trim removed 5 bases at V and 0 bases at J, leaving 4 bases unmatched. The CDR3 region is CASSRDRNSYNEQFF. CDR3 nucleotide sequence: TGTGCCAGCAGTAGGGACAGAAACTCCTACAATGAGCAGTTCTTC.

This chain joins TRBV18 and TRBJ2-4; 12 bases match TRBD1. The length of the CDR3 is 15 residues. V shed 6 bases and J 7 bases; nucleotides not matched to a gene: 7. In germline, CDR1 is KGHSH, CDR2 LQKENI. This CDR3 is CASSPGTGGANIQYF. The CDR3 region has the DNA TGTGCCAGCTCCCCCGGGACAGGGGGCGCGAACATTCAGTACTTC.

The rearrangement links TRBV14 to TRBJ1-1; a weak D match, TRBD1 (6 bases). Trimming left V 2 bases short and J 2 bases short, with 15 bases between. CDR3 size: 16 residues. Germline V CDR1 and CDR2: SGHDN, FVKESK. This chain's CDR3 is CASSQPRTARNTEAFF. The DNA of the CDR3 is TGTGCCAGCAGCCAACCAAGGACAGCGCGTAACACTGAAGCTTTCTTT.

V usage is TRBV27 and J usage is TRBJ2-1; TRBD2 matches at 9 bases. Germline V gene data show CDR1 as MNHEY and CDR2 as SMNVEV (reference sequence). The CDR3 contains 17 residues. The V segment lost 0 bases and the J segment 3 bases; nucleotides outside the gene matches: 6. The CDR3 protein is CASSLSRIAGDYNEQFF. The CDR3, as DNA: TGTGCCAGCAGTTTATCACGGATAGCGGGGGACTACAATGAGCAGTTCTTC.